This T cell receptor (beta chain) is drawn from a study of metastatic and nonmetastatic thyroid tumors. Study summary: The comparison covered peripheral blood and tumor or nodule tissue in malignant and benign thyroid patients.

This CDR3 comprises 13 residues. CDR1 DFQATT and CDR2 SNEGSKA come from the germline V gene (reference sequence). The junction had 7 bases not matched to a gene; V was cut back by 6 bases and J by 6 bases. Every patient was untreated before thyroid surgery. TCRdb reanalyzed the PCR reads via MiXCR. The table shows more than 40,000 clones, with 25% to 35% occurring only once. The J gene is TRBJ2-7, the V gene TRBV20-1; 11 bases map to TRBD1. Sequenced input: blood. The source is a male donor with papillary thyroid cancer or a benign thyroid nodule (not recorded which). Some clones in this sample may be carry-over from other donors' samples. This chain's CDR3 is CSALRDRGAEQYF. Written as DNA, the CDR3 is TGCAGTGCGTTGCGGGACAGGGGGGCCGAGCAGTACTTC.